The 9 T cell receptor beta chains below come from one sample, sequenced in a study of blood T cell repertoires in COVID-19. The method was immunoSEQ multiplex PCR; TCRdb's version includes in-frame clones alone and lacks a portion of them. Of around 53,000 clones listed, 76% are singletons. Input material: peripheral blood. The receptors stem from a man in his fifties or sixties with active or convalescent COVID-19.

The chain links TRBV5-1 to TRBJ2-2; weak D call: TRBD1 (5 bases). Per germline, CDR1 SGHRS and CDR2 YFSETQ. The CDR3 covers 15 residues. Trimming took 0 bases from V and 5 from J, leaving 11 bases between them. The CDR3 sequence: CASSLAVGETGELFF. CDR3 in DNA: TGCGCCAGCAGCTTGGCTGTAGGGGAAACCGGGGAGCTGTTTTTT.

V and J are TRBV2 and TRBJ2-7; the D is unclear. Germline V lookup: CDR1 SNHLY, CDR2 FYNNEI. With 2 bases removed from V and 4 bases from J, the gap between germline ends came to 18 bases. The CDR3 contains 16 residues. CDR3 residues: CASSELPGPPSYEQYF. CDR3 in DNA: TGTGCCAGCAGTGAACTTCCAGGCCCACCCTCTTACGAGCAGTACTTC.

The rearrangement joins TRBV7-2 to TRBJ2-7, with TRBD2 matching 10 bases. CDR3 length equals 14 residues. CDR1 SGHTA and CDR2 FQGNSA come from the germline V gene. J lost 4 bases, V lost 7 bases, and 7 bases had no gene match. The CDR3: CASTLAGVMYEQYF. CDR3 DNA sequence: TGTGCCAGCACCCTAGCGGGAGTAATGTACGAGCAGTACTTC.

This chain joins TRBV5-8 and TRBJ1-1; TRBD1 aligns across 8 bases. Germline loops: CDR1 SGHTS, CDR2 YDEGEE. V shed 6 bases, J shed 6 bases, and the junction held 22 bases outside the gene matches. CDR3 length equals 18 residues. CDR3 DNA: TGTGCCAGCACCGCCCTTTTAGCCCCCAGGACAGGGATCCCTGAAGCTTTCTTT. Its translation is CASTALLAPRTGIPEAFF.

This chain connects TRBV5-8 to TRBJ1-1; D ambiguous. The germline V gene encodes CDR1 SGHTS and CDR2 YDEGEE. V lost 0 bases to trimming and J lost 4 bases, with 10 bases between them. The length of the CDR3 is 14 residues. In nucleotides, the CDR3 is TGTGCCAGCAGCTTGGACCCGGGGTTCACTGAAGCTTTCTTT. Protein product: CASSLDPGFTEAFF.

The rearrangement links TRBV5-1 to TRBJ2-3; 7 nucleotides match TRBD2. The CDR3 is 15 amino acids. Trimming removed 1 base from V and 2 bases from J; junction bases left unmatched: 4. From germline, CDR1 is SGHRS and CDR2 YFSETQ. The CDR3 spells CASSLFGTTTDTQYF. The CDR3 nucleotides read TGCGCCAGCAGCTTGTTCGGGACTACCACAGATACGCAGTATTTT.

This clone was seen only a few times. The chain links TRBV5-1 to TRBJ2-7; no firm D call. The CDR3 has 14 residues. In germline, CDR1 is SGHRS, CDR2 YFSETQ. Deletions cut 4 bases from V and 4 bases from J, with 15 bases between. The CDR3 region is CASSLNPPSYEQYF. CDR3 DNA sequence: TGCGCCAGCAGCCTAAACCCCCCTTCGTACGAGCAGTACTTC.

The J gene is TRBJ2-1, the V gene TRBV4-2; the D gene is possibly TRBD2 (5 bases). Trimming removed 0 bases from V and 0 bases from J, with 15 bases in between. This CDR3 has 18 amino acids. CDR1 is LGHNA, CDR2 YNFKEQ, per germline. The CDR3 protein is CASSQDPAQRSSYNEQFF. The CDR3 DNA is TGTGCCAGCAGCCAAGATCCGGCTCAGCGGAGCTCCTACAATGAGCAGTTCTTC.

The rearrangement links TRBV7-2 to TRBJ2-1; 11 bases line up with TRBD2. V was pared by 1 base and J by 6 bases, with 2 bases of the junction left unmatched. CDR1 and CDR2 from the germline V gene are SGHTA and FQGNSA. The CDR3 is 15 residues long. This CDR3 is CASSLVAGGLNEQFF. Here the CDR3 DNA reads TGTGCCAGCAGCTTAGTAGCGGGGGGGCTCAATGAGCAGTTCTTC.